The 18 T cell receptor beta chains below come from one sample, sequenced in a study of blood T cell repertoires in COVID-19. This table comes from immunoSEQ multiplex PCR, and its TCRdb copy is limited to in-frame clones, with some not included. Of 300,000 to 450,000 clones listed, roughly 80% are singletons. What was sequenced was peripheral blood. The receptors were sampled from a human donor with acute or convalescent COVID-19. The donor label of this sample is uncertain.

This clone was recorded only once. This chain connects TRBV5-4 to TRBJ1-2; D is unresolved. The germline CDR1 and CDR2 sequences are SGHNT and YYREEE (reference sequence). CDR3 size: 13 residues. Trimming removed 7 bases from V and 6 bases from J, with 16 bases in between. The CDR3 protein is CASGIAGNDGYTF. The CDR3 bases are TGTGCCAGCGGTATTGCAGGCAACGATGGCTACACCTTC.

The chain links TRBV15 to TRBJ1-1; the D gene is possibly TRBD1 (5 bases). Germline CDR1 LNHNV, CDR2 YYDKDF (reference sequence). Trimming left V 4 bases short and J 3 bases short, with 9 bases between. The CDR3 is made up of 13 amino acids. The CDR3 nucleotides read TGTGCCACCAGCAATCAGGGTTACACTGAAGCTTTCTTT. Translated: CATSNQGYTEAFF.

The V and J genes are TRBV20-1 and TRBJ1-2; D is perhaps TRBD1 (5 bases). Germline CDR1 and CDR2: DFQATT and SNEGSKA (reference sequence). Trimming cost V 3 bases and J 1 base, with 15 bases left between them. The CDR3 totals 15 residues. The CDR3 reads CSASLREKNNYGYTF. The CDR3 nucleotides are TGCAGTGCTAGTCTCAGGGAAAAGAATAACTATGGCTACACCTTC.

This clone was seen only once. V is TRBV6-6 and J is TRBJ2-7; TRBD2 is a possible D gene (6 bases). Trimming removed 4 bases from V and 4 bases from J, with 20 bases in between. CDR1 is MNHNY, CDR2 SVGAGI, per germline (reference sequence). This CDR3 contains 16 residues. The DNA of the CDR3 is TGTGCCAGCAGTTCTCCCGGAGGGACGGAGAGTTACGAGCAGTACTTC. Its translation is CASSSPGGTESYEQYF.

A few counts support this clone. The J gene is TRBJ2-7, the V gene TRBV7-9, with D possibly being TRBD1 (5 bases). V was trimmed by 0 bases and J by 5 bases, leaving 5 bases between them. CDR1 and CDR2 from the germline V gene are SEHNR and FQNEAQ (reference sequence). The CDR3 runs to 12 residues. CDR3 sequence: CASSLATDEQYF. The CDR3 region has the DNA TGTGCCAGCAGCTTAGCGACAGACGAGCAGTACTTC.

CDR3 nucleotides: TGTGCCATCAGAGGACTAGCGGGAGACGCCTACGAGCAGTACTTC. Encoded protein: CAIRGLAGDAYEQYF. The chain joins TRBV10-3 to TRBJ2-7, with TRBD2 matching 13 bases. Germline V gives CDR1 ENHRY, CDR2 SYGVKD. The CDR3 has 15 residues. V lost 6 bases, J lost 2 bases, and 4 bases stayed unmatched.

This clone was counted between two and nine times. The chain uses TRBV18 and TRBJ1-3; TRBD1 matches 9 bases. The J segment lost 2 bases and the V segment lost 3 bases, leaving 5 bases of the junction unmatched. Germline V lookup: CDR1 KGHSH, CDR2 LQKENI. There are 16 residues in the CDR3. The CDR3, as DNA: TGTGCCAGCTCACCTATGGGACAGGGAACTGGAAACACCATATATTTT. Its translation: CASSPMGQGTGNTIYF.

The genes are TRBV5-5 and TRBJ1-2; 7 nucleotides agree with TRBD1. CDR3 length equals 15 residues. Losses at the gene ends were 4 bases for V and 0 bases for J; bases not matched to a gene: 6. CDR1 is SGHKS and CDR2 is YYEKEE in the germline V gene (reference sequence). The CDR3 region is CASSQQGQTNYGYTF. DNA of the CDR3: TGTGCCAGCAGCCAACAGGGACAGACTAACTATGGCTACACCTTC.

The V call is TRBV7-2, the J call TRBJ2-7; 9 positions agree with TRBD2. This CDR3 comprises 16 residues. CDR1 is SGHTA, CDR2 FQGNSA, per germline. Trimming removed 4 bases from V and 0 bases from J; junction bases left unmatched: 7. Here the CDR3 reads CASSSSGTSTSYEQYF. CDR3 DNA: TGTGCCAGCAGCTCCTCCGGGACTAGCACCTCCTACGAGCAGTACTTC.

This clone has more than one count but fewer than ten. The CDR3 DNA is TGTGCCAGCTCACTTGGACAGGGAGACTATTTCTATGGCTACACCTTC. Translation gives CASSLGQGDYFYGYTF. The chain couples TRBV18 to TRBJ1-2, with TRBD1 matching 8 bases. The CDR3 is 16 residues long. CDR1 is KGHSH, CDR2 LQKENI, per germline. V was pared by 4 bases and J by 4 bases, with 11 bases of the junction left unmatched.

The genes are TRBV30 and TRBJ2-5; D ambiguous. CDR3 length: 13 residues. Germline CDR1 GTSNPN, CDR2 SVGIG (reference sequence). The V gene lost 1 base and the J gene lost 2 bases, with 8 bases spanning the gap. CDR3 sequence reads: CAWSGVEQETQYF. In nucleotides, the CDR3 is TGTGCCTGGAGTGGAGTCGAGCAAGAGACCCAGTACTTC.

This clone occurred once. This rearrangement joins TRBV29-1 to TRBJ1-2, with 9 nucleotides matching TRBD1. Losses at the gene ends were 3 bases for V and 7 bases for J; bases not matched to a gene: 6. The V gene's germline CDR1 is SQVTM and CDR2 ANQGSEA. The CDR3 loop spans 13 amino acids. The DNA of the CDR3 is TGCAGCGTTGATACGGGACAGGGTACTGGCTACACCTTC. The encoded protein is CSVDTGQGTGYTF.

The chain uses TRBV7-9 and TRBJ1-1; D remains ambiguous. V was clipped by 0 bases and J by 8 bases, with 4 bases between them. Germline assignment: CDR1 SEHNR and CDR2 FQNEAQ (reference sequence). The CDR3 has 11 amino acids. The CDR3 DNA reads TGTGCCAGCAGCTTAGCCCGGGAAGCTTTCTTT. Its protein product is CASSLAREAFF.

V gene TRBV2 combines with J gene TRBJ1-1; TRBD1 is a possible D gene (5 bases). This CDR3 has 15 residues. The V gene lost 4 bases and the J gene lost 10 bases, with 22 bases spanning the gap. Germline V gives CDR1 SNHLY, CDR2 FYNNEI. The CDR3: CASSAVPADFGGAFF. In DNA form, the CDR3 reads TGTGCCAGCAGTGCCGTCCCGGCGGACTTCGGGGGAGCTTTCTTT.

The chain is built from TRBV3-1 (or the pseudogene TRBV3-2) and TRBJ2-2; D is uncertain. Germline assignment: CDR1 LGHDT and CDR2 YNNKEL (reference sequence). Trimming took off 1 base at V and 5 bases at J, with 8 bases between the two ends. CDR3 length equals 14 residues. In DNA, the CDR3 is TGTGCCAGCAGCCAAGTGGTCGGGACCGGGGAGCTGTTTTTT. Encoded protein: CASSQVVGTGELFF.

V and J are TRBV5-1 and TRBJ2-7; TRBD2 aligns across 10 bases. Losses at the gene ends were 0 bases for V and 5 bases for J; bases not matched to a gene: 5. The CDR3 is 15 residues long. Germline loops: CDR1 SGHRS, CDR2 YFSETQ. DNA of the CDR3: TGCGCCAGCAGCTTGGTTACTAGCGGGAAAAACGAGCAGTACTTC. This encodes CASSLVTSGKNEQYF.

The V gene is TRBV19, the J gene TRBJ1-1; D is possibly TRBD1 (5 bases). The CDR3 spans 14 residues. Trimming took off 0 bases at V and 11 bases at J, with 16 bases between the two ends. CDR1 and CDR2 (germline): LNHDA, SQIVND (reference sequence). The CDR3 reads CASSIDQFGQGAFF. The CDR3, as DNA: TGTGCCAGTAGTATAGATCAGTTCGGGCAGGGCGCTTTCTTT.

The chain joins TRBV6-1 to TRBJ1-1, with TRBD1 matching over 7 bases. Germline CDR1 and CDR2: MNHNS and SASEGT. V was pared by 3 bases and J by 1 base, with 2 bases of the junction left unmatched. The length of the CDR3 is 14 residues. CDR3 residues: CASSDRGQNTEAFF. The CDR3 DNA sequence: TGTGCCAGCAGTGATAGGGGGCAGAACACTGAAGCTTTCTTT.